The following is a T cell receptor beta chain sequence with its context. What this receptor recognizes is not known. Base qualities were left out, and no much larger clone turns up one base away. The CDR3 regions of human TCRbeta chains were analyzed by immunosequencing. The original methods were these. TCRs in the repertoires were compared against a reference library of SARS-CoV-2-specific TCRs that had been generated with the MIRA antigen-specificity platform. Breadth meant the fraction of unique TCRs that were SARS-CoV-2-associated, whereas depth meant the fraction of total T cells that were SARS-CoV-2-associated. Using the MIRA data, each spike-specific TCR was mapped to the spike region that the TCR reacts to and placed in a CD4 or CD8 class. Log10-transformed breadth and depth values were compared by one-way ANOVA with Sidak's multiple comparisons tests. Drawn from immuneACCESS, this table holds only the in-frame rearrangements with V and J called that TCRdb kept. Clones are partly lost; checked studies trace under half to an unresolved V gene and leave the rest unexplained. The V and J calls and clone size come from that table; D and trimming were worked out from the DNA. This sample lists about 55,000 clones; 65% to 85% were detected once. In total, the top ten clones hold approximately 30% of the sample.

According to the study, the label for this sample's time point signals: baseline before first vaccination. The vaccinee samples were drawn from two UK trials, COV001 and COV002, one of which was a single-blind randomized controlled phase 2/3 trial testing AZD1222 (ChAdOx1 nCoV-19) in healthy adults. For TCRbeta chain sequencing, PBMC samples from trial participants were taken at day 0 and at day 28 after the second dose. The data originate from a study of T cell responses to AZD1222 COVID-19 vaccine (TCRdb year 2021). Background on the whole study: AZD1222 recipients whose second dose came at about 4 weeks and those whose second dose came at about 12 weeks were combined into one group, since spike-specific TCR depth and breadth did not differ between the two schedules. TCR sequencing was performed for roughly 250 trial participants, of whom about 200 were given two doses of AZD1222 and approximately 26 were given two doses of MenACWY control vaccine. Trial participants were enrolled by age into subgroups of 18-55, 56-69 and 70-plus years, and roughly 150, 30 and 60 TCR-sequenced participants, respectively, were included in these subgroups.

General study outcomes and caveats: Participants were mostly white British and included more females than males, and it was suggested by the authors that clonal diversity may have been underestimated. After two AZD1222 doses, both the breadth and the depth of spike-specific TCRs were significantly higher than at day 0 and than in MenACWY recipients. Nearly half of unique spike-specific TCRs reportedly recognized epitopes outside regions mutated in the B.1.351 and B.1.1.7 variants. The vaccine-associated CD4 TCRs covered the entire spike protein, and the dominant responses fell in regions 160-218 and 743-854. Because no samples from the day 14 peak response were available, repertoires could be characterized only after the peak T cell response. In the small 56-69-year group, the increase in depth fell short of significance, most likely because of low power. Conclusions about previously exposed vaccinees were limited because only a handful of AZD1222 recipients were SARS-CoV-2 seropositive at baseline.

CDR1 is given as SGHTA and CDR2 as FQGNSA, both from the germline V gene. The V and J ends are trimmed by 1 base and 2 bases, leaving 5 bases between them. From its cysteine to its phenylalanine, the CDR3 spans 13 amino acids. CDR3 DNA only is kept here, 39 bases in frame from base 1. The chain was built from TRBV7-2 and TRBJ1-1, with no D gene named confidently. The sequencing here drew on peripheral blood, taken on day 0 of AZD1222 vaccination. The sequence was obtained from an adult in good health. The CDR3 protein is CASSLEVNTEAFF. The DNA reads TGTGCCAGCAGCTTAGAAGTTAACACTGAAGCTTTCTTT.